Following are 19 T cell receptor beta chains from one sample sequenced in a study of human T cells and chemical hapten exposure. Each CDR3 protein gets one entry after TCRdb re-called the RACE reads with MiXCR. The sample includes about 96,000 distinct CDR3 sequences, about 9% of them seen just once. Described time point: patch test 2, 6 weeks after DPC sensitization. Treatment specified: therapeutic diphenylcyclopropenone sensitization with weekly scalp DPC. Source: whole blood, taken in connection with sensitization to the hapten diphenylcyclopropenone (DPC). Every receptor here comes from a woman aged 40 to 50 with alopecia areata. Some clones in this sample may be carry-over from other donors' samples.

This clonotype was seen more than once but under ten times. The gene calls are TRBV6-5 and TRBJ1-1; 8 nucleotides align to TRBD1. Germline values: CDR1 MNHEY, CDR2 SVGAGI. The CDR3 totals 18 residues. Losses at the gene ends were 4 bases for V and 4 bases for J; bases not matched to a gene: 17. The CDR3 nucleotides read TGTGCCAGCAGTTCACGTAGGACAGGGAGTAAAGGAGCCACTGAAGCTTTCTTT. Protein sequence: CASSSRRTGSKGATEAFF.

This clonotype has at least ten counts. The V and J genes are TRBV16 and TRBJ2-3; D remains unclear. Trimming stripped 2 bases from V and 1 base from J, with 10 bases between. From germline, CDR1 is KGHSY and CDR2 FQNENV. CDR3 size: 15 residues. The DNA of the CDR3 is TGTGCCAGCAGCCAACAATCGACGGGCACAGATACGCAGTATTTT. Its protein is CASSQQSTGTDTQYF.

The chain couples TRBV7-2 to TRBJ2-1, with 11 bases matching TRBD2. The trim removed 2 bases at V and 9 bases at J, leaving 12 bases unmatched. The CDR3 covers 17 residues. Germline lookup yields CDR1 SGHTA and CDR2 FQGNSA. CDR3 nucleotide sequence: TGTGCCAGCAGCTTAAGTTCCGGACTAGCGGGTCTTGGTGAGCAGTTCTTC. Encoded protein: CASSLSSGLAGLGEQFF.

This clonotype was detected many times. V gene TRBV6-2 or TRBV6-3 combines with J gene TRBJ2-3; 7 nucleotides align to TRBD2. Germline loops: CDR1 MNHEY, CDR2 SVGEGT. With V trimmed by 3 bases and J by 4 bases, 7 bases remained unmatched. CDR3 length equals 15 residues. CDR3 sequence reads: CASSYKAGASDTQYF. Written as DNA, the CDR3 is TGTGCCAGCAGTTATAAGGCGGGAGCCTCAGATACGCAGTATTTT.

This clonotype was observed at least ten times. The chain carries TRBV29-1 and TRBJ1-6, with D perhaps matching TRBD1 (6 bases). This CDR3 spans 13 amino acids. V shed 4 bases and J shed 7 bases, with 11 bases lying between them. The germline gives CDR1 SQVTM, CDR2 ANQGSEA. The CDR3 reads CSVAGGPNSPLHF. The CDR3 DNA reads as TGCAGCGTTGCGGGGGGGCCAAATTCACCCCTCCACTTT.

At least ten counts were recorded for this clonotype. V and J are TRBV3-1 and TRBJ1-5; the match to TRBD1 covers 12 bases. This CDR3 spans 15 amino acids. Germline assignment: CDR1 LGHDT and CDR2 YNNKEL (reference sequence). Losses at the gene ends were 5 bases for V and 6 bases for J; bases not matched to a gene: 5. Here the CDR3 reads CASSSGQGAGQPQHF. DNA for the CDR3: TGTGCCAGCAGCTCGGGACAGGGGGCTGGTCAGCCCCAGCATTTT.

This clonotype was observed many times. The rearrangement joins TRBV7-9 to TRBJ2-7; TRBD2 agrees at 7 bases. In germline, CDR1 is SEHNR, CDR2 FQNEAQ (reference sequence). With 1 base clipped from V and 7 bases from J, the junction kept 10 bases outside the gene matches. The CDR3 length is 15 residues. The CDR3 nucleotides are TGTGCCAGCAGCTTAGGTTTCGGCCCCGGGAGGGAGCAGTACTTC. It specifies CASSLGFGPGREQYF.

The J gene is TRBJ1-1, the V gene TRBV7-2; D is perhaps TRBD1 (5 bases). V was clipped by 1 base and J by 5 bases, with 14 bases between them. CDR1 is SGHTA and CDR2 is FQGNSA in the germline V gene. This CDR3 is built from 15 residues. The CDR3 region is CASSLGPSQGTEAFF. In DNA, the CDR3 is TGTGCCAGCAGCTTAGGCCCGAGTCAGGGAACTGAAGCTTTCTTT.

On this clonotype itself: A read error may be the cause here, since a much bigger clone is one base away. The V call is TRBV28, the J call TRBJ1-5; D call uncertain. CDR3 length equals 12 residues. Looked up from germline, CDR1 is MDHEN and CDR2 is SYDVKM. The CDR3 region is CASSFSDQPRHF. The CDR3 DNA reads as TGTGCCAGCAGTTTTAGTGATCAGCCCCGGCATTTT.

There are many counts of this clonotype. This chain uses TRBV2 with TRBJ2-5, with D possibly TRBD1 on 5 matching bases. The V end was cut by 3 bases, the J end by 2 bases, with 10 bases between. The CDR3 is made up of 14 amino acids. Per germline, CDR1 SNHLY and CDR2 FYNNEI. In DNA, the CDR3 is TGTGCCAGCAGTGAGATGCAGGGTCAAGAGACCCAGTACTTC. Translated, it gives CASSEMQGQETQYF.

This clonotype has a handful of counts. The J gene is TRBJ1-2, the V gene TRBV27; tentative D call: TRBD1 (6 bases). Germline-derived CDR1 and CDR2 are MNHEY and SMNVEV (reference sequence). V lost 0 bases and J 7 bases, leaving 18 bases between the germline ends. This CDR3 comprises 16 residues. This CDR3 reads CASSLSTFRGHGGYTF. The CDR3 DNA sequence: TGTGCCAGCAGTTTATCCACTTTTCGGGGGCACGGTGGCTACACCTTC.

This clonotype was observed many times. The J gene is TRBJ2-1, the V gene TRBV6-4, with D perhaps TRBD2 (6 bases). The germline V and J ends were trimmed by 4 bases and 0 bases, with 16 bases remaining between them. Germline loops: CDR1 MRHNA, CDR2 SNTAGT. CDR3 length equals 17 residues. The CDR3 nucleotides read TGTGCCAGCAGTGCAATTGGAGGGTCAAGCTCCTACAATGAGCAGTTCTTC. Translating it yields CASSAIGGSSSYNEQFF.

This clonotype was seen only a few times. The chain couples TRBV12-3 or TRBV12-4 to TRBJ2-3; D is undetermined. V dropped 1 base and J dropped 4 bases, with 6 bases sitting between them. CDR3 length equals 13 residues. Written as DNA, the CDR3 is TGTGCCAGCAGTTTAGGGCCCTCAGATACGCAGTATTTT. This gives the protein CASSLGPSDTQYF.

In its sample, this clonotype was seen many times. The chain carries TRBV19 and TRBJ2-1, with 7 positions matching TRBD1. The CDR3 is 15 amino acids. V shed 0 bases and J 4 bases; nucleotides not matched to a gene: 3. CDR1 and CDR2 from the germline V gene are LNHDA and SQIVND (reference sequence). CDR3: CASSIEAGGYNEQFF. The DNA for the CDR3 is TGTGCCAGTAGTATAGAGGCAGGGGGTTACAATGAGCAGTTCTTC.

In this sample, this clonotype turned up many times. The chain uses TRBV27 and TRBJ1-6, with no clear D. CDR3 length equals 13 residues. Looked up from germline, CDR1 is MNHEY and CDR2 is SMNVEV (reference sequence). V lost 4 bases, J lost 9 bases, and 10 bases lay in between. The CDR3: CASSSVESSPLHF. CDR3 nucleotides: TGTGCCAGCAGTTCAGTGGAAAGTTCACCCCTCCACTTT.

This clonotype was seen many times. J is TRBJ1-6 and V is TRBV3-1; 7 bases line up with TRBD1. With V trimmed by 4 bases and J by 0 bases, 6 bases remained unmatched. The V gene's germline CDR1 is LGHDT and CDR2 YNNKEL (reference sequence). The CDR3 spans 17 residues. CDR3 sequence reads: CASSLGQPSSYNSPLHF. The DNA of the CDR3 is TGTGCCAGCAGCCTGGGACAGCCCAGCTCCTATAATTCACCCCTCCACTTT.

A note on this clonotype: This clone may be a read error of a much larger clone one base away. This chain uses TRBV4-2 with TRBJ2-1; D unclear. This CDR3 region has 13 residues. Looked up from germline, CDR1 is LGHNA and CDR2 is YNFKEQ. Here the CDR3 reads CVSSQDLPHEQFF. In DNA, the CDR3 is TGTGTCAGCAGCCAAGATTTGCCCCATGAGCAGTTCTTC.

This clonotype was counted between two and nine times. The gene calls are TRBV12-3 or TRBV12-4 and TRBJ2-5; TRBD1 agrees at 7 bases. V gave up 3 bases and J gave up 10 bases; unmatched junction bases: 2. This CDR3 region has 11 residues. The CDR3 spells CASSFRTGQYF. The CDR3 coding sequence is TGTGCCAGCAGTTTTAGGACAGGCCAGTACTTC.

Many counts were recorded for this clonotype. This chain connects TRBV6-5 to TRBJ1-5, with D uncertain. The CDR3 is made up of 14 amino acids. V lost 2 bases, J lost 2 bases, and 7 bases lay in between. Germline CDR1 is MNHEY and CDR2 is SVGAGI. This chain's CDR3 is CASSYLGGNQPQHF. The CDR3 DNA reads TGTGCCAGCAGTTACCTGGGTGGCAATCAGCCCCAGCATTTT.